The present entry profiles one T cell receptor (beta chain) with its context. This CDR3 has 14 residues. The germline V and J ends were trimmed by 3 bases and 1 base, with 10 bases remaining between them. Germline values: CDR1 SGHRS, CDR2 YFSETQ. This record comes from a study of cytomegalovirus exposure and HLA in healthy donors. Vbeta (60) and Jbeta (13) primers were used in the PCR. Sequencing used immunoSEQ multiplex PCR; TCRdb keeps in-frame clones, though not all of them. The sample shows around 200,000 clones, roughly 80% of them seen only once. Specimen: PBMCs. The receptor was derived from a female donor in good health and CMV-seronegative. The rearrangement uses TRBV5-1 and TRBJ1-1, with a possible D match to TRBD1 (5 bases). Here the CDR3 DNA reads TGCGCCAGCAGCTCCCAAGGACAGAACACTGAAGCTTTCTTT. This encodes CASSSQGQNTEAFF.